The entry that follows covers one T cell receptor beta chain sequence. The data stem from a study of OX40 agonist ivuxolimab in advanced cancers. Germline V gene lookup returns CDR1 SGHAT and CDR2 FQNNGV. The CDR3 has 18 amino acids. The V gene end was trimmed by 2 bases and the J gene end by 0 bases; junction bases not matched to a gene: 4. Data came from immunoSEQ multiplex PCR; TCRdb stores just in-frame clones and leaves some out. The table records about 99,000 clones, roughly 91% of them present only once. The chain joins TRBV11-2 to TRBJ2-3, with 14 nucleotides matching TRBD2. This receptor was identified in an adult with an advanced solid tumor such as melanoma, head and neck, liver or kidney cancer. The material sequenced was CD4+ or CD8+ T cells sorted from blood, taken in a trial of the OX40 agonist ivuxolimab. DNA of the CDR3: TGTGCCAGCAGCTTATGGACTAGCGGGAGGACTAGCACAGATACGCAGTATTTT. Protein: CASSLWTSGRTSTDTQYF.